The T cell receptor (beta chain) described here comes from a study of graft-versus-host responses after intestinal transplantation. Overall study context: Every recipient had anti-thymocyte globulin induction and about three years of tacrolimus plus steroids.

V was trimmed by 3 bases and J by 4 bases, leaving 16 bases between them. Germline V CDR1 and CDR2: PRHDT, FYEKMQ (reference sequence). The CDR3 has 16 residues. Data came from immunoSEQ multiplex PCR; TCRdb stores just in-frame clones and leaves some out. The sample carries about 39,000 clones, approximately 93% recorded once. Worth noting for this clone: Its matching antigen is unknown.

Overall study results and limits: The highest levels of circulating GvH clones went along with early declines in HvG clones after transplant. Within allografts, high graft-versus-host to host-versus-graft clonal ratios were seen among patients with graft-donor T cell macrochimerism.

The sequences come from PBMCs, collected 700 to 750 days after intestinal transplantation. The TCR was taken from a human patient who received an intestinal transplant, so some T cells may come from the graft donor. The chain is built from TRBV13 and TRBJ2-1; D is perhaps TRBD2 (5 bases). The CDR3 DNA is TGTGCCAGCAGCTTCATGACGGGAACGGATTACAATGAGCAGTTCTTC. It yields the protein CASSFMTGTDYNEQFF.